Presented here are 11 T cell receptor beta chains from one specimen sequenced in a study of blood T cells in healthy people across ages. Next came a second PCR, run for roughly 6 to 11 cycles, which used a sample-barcoded 5' primer along with a J-beta primer mix. TCRdb re-called the 5' RACE reads through MiXCR, storing one row per CDR3 protein. The sample holds 1.5 million to 2 million distinct CDR3 sequences, 30% to 40% seen once. The sequencing sample was made of blood. The receptors here all came from a human donor in good health.

This clonotype was found once. The chain couples TRBV2 to TRBJ2-3; D remains unclear. V was clipped by 4 bases and J by 2 bases, with 16 bases between them. This CDR3 contains 16 residues. The germline gives CDR1 SNHLY, CDR2 FYNNEI. The CDR3 sequence is CASSAYTTQVTDTQYF. CDR3 nucleotides: TGTGCCAGCAGTGCATACACTACTCAGGTCACAGATACGCAGTATTTT.

V usage is TRBV20-1 and J usage is TRBJ2-7; TRBD2 agrees at 11 bases. Germline V lookup: CDR1 DFQATT, CDR2 SNEGSKA (reference sequence). The CDR3 spans 14 residues. CDR3 sequence: CSAGNSGGAYEQYF. Written as DNA, the CDR3 is TGCAGCGCCGGGAATAGCGGGGGGGCCTACGAGCAGTACTTC.

This clonotype was observed a few times. This chain uses TRBV5-5 with TRBJ1-2; tentatively, D is TRBD1 (6 bases). The CDR3 extends over 14 amino acids. The V gene lost 0 bases and the J gene lost 6 bases, with 12 bases spanning the gap. The germline V gene encodes CDR1 SGHKS and CDR2 YYEKEE (reference sequence). In DNA form, the CDR3 reads TGTGCCAGCAGCTTGGTACAGGGTATCGATGGCTACACCTTC. Amino acids: CASSLVQGIDGYTF.

CDR3 amino acids: CSVDQGNEQYF. The CDR3, as DNA: TGCAGCGTTGACCAGGGGAACGAGCAGTACTTC. This chain links TRBV29-1 with TRBJ2-7; D possibly corresponds to TRBD1 (6 bases). CDR1 is SQVTM, CDR2 ANQGSEA, per germline. The CDR3 totals 11 residues. Trimming cost V 3 bases and J 5 bases, with 8 bases left between them.

The chain employs TRBV4-3 and TRBJ1-3, with no clear D. Between the trimmed V and J ends, which lost 3 bases and 3 bases, there was a span of 6 bases. This CDR3 spans 13 amino acids. Germline CDR1 reads LGHNA; CDR2 reads YSLEER. The CDR3 DNA reads TGCGCCAGCAGCCAGAAGGGTGGAAACACCATATATTTT. Amino acids: CASSQKGGNTIYF.

This chain joins TRBV12-3 or TRBV12-4 and TRBJ2-7; 8 nucleotides match TRBD1. With 4 bases clipped from V and 3 bases from J, the junction kept 5 bases outside the gene matches. CDR3 length: 14 amino acids. In nucleotides, the CDR3 is TGTGCCAGCAGTTGTGCGGACAGGGTCTACGAGCAGTACTTC. It is translated as CASSCADRVYEQYF.

The J gene is TRBJ1-2, the V gene TRBV4-1; 10 bases fit TRBD1. V shed 4 bases, J shed 9 bases, and the junction held 5 bases outside the gene matches. Germline CDR1 is MGHRA and CDR2 is YSYEKL. The CDR3 covers 13 residues. The CDR3 region has the DNA TGCGCCAGCAGCCGCGACAGGGGGCCTAGCTACACCTTC. Its translation: CASSRDRGPSYTF.

The chain recombines TRBV19 with TRBJ2-7; TRBD2 matches 9 bases. V trimming: 4 bases; J trimming: 3 bases; junction bases outside the gene matches: 13. This CDR3 is built from 17 residues. Germline-derived CDR1 and CDR2 are LNHDA and SQIVND (reference sequence). The CDR3 loop is CASSKRGSGGNLYEQYF. Here the CDR3 DNA reads TGTGCCAGTAGTAAGAGGGGCAGCGGGGGGAATCTCTACGAGCAGTACTTC.

The rearrangement links TRBV6-2 or TRBV6-3 to TRBJ1-1; tentatively, D is TRBD1 (5 bases). There are 15 residues in the CDR3. V was clipped by 4 bases and J by 4 bases, with 16 bases between them. Germline CDR1 reads MNHEY; CDR2 reads SVGEGT. The CDR3 nucleotides are TGTGCCAGCAGTTCGGCGGCCCGGGGGTTCACTGAAGCTTTCTTT. It specifies CASSSAARGFTEAFF.

In this sample, this clonotype turned up a few times. V gene TRBV7-9 combines with J gene TRBJ1-2; D not certain. V was trimmed by 8 bases and J by 4 bases, leaving 11 bases between them. The germline gives CDR1 SEHNR, CDR2 FQNEAQ (reference sequence). The CDR3 has 12 amino acids. The CDR3 DNA reads as TGTGCCAGCTTCAGTGACTTCTATGGCTACACCTTC. It codes for CASFSDFYGYTF. Full variable domain (rest looked up from reference TRBV7-9 and TRBJ1-2): DTGVSQNPRHKITKRGQNVTFRCDPISEHNRLYWYRQTLGQGPEFLTYFQNEAQLEKSRLLSDRFSAERPKGSFSTLEIQRTEQGDSAMYLCASFSDFYGYTFGSGTRLTVV.

This CDR3 reads CASSQDEYTEAFF. CDR3 in DNA: TGTGCCAGCAGCCAAGATGAGTACACTGAAGCTTTCTTT. The V call is TRBV4-2, the J call TRBJ1-1; D remains ambiguous. The V end was cut by 0 bases, the J end by 3 bases, with 5 bases between. The V gene's germline CDR1 is LGHNA and CDR2 YNFKEQ. The CDR3 length is 13 residues.